The clone carrying this T cell receptor (beta chain) was found many times. TCRdb re-analysed the 5' RACE reads in MiXCR, keeping a single row per CDR3 protein. This repertoire shows about 60,000 distinct CDR3 sequences, around 12% found once; its top ten account for 4.8%. The data originate from a study of early T cells in non-severe SARS-CoV-2 infection. The CDR3 consists of 15 residues. V was clipped by 2 bases and J by 6 bases; unmatched bases: 7. The germline V gene encodes CDR1 WSHSY and CDR2 SAAADI. The TCR was taken from an adult who was a healthcare worker with PCR-confirmed SARS-CoV-2 infection or an uninfected control (not recorded which). Sequenced sample: whole blood. V usage is TRBV10-2 and J usage is TRBJ2-3; 8 bases map to TRBD2. The CDR3 region has the DNA TGCGCCAGCAGTGAGAGAGCGGGAGCCTGGGATACGCAGTATTTT. Protein product: CASSERAGAWDTQYF.